This is a list of T cell receptor beta chains from one sample in a study of beta chain features in type 1 diabetes. Produced via immunoSEQ multiplex PCR; TCRdb's table is partial and in-frame only. The data contain about half a million clones, roughly 31% of them singletons. Sequenced input: naive CD4+ T cells from blood. Receptors were obtained from a man younger than 30 in good health. Both conserved end residues are part of each CDR3. D genes are given only for firm matches. Some rows mark clone size as missing; the rest say once, few, many or name a class of expanded clone.

CDR3aa: CASSSPGGTGLNQPQHF
CDR3nt: TGTGCCAGCAGTTCCCCTGGAGGGACAGGGTTAAATCAGCCCCAGCATTTT
j_gene: TRBJ1-5
d_gene: TRBD1
abundance: -
v_gene: TRBV28

CDR3aa: CASNIAGGSYNEQFF
CDR3nt: TGTGCCAGCAACATAGCGGGAGGGTCGTACAATGAGCAGTTCTTC
j_gene: TRBJ2-1
d_gene: TRBD2
abundance: few
v_gene: TRBV9

CDR3aa: CASSQGRVPDTQYF
CDR3nt: TGTGCCAGCAGCCAGGGACGAGTCCCAGATACGCAGTATTTT
j_gene: TRBJ2-3
d_gene: -
abundance: few
v_gene: TRBV9

CDR3aa: CSVLPGLAGGINTGELFF
CDR3nt: TGCAGCGTCCTTCCGGGACTAGCGGGAGGGATAAACACCGGGGAGCTGTTTTTT
j_gene: TRBJ2-2
d_gene: TRBD2
abundance: few
v_gene: TRBV29-1

CDR3aa: CSVASPVTGVSTDTQYF
CDR3nt: TGCAGCGTTGCATCCCCGGTGACAGGGGTTAGCACAGATACGCAGTATTTT
j_gene: TRBJ2-3
d_gene: TRBD1
abundance: few
v_gene: TRBV29-1

CDR3aa: CASGTGGNIQYF
CDR3nt: TGTGCCAGCGGCACAGGGGGGAACATTCAGTACTTC
j_gene: TRBJ2-4
d_gene: TRBD1
abundance: -
v_gene: TRBV5-4

CDR3aa: CASSLVAGVSYNEQFF
CDR3nt: TGCGCCAGCAGCTTGGTAGCGGGAGTGTCCTACAATGAGCAGTTCTTC
j_gene: TRBJ2-1
d_gene: TRBD2
abundance: -
v_gene: TRBV5-1

CDR3aa: CSLNTGRGDTQYF
CDR3nt: TGCAGCCTAAATACCGGGCGGGGAGATACGCAGTATTTT
j_gene: TRBJ2-3
d_gene: -
abundance: few
v_gene: TRBV29-1

CDR3aa: CASSSGGEGQETQYF
CDR3nt: TGTGCCAGCAGTTCGGGGGGAGAGGGCCAAGAGACCCAGTACTTC
j_gene: TRBJ2-5
d_gene: TRBD2
abundance: few
v_gene: TRBV28

CDR3aa: CASSDFRSASGSVDTQYF
CDR3nt: TGTGCCAGCAGTGACTTCCGGTCAGCTAGCGGGAGTGTAGATACGCAGTATTTT
j_gene: TRBJ2-3
d_gene: TRBD2
abundance: few
v_gene: TRBV25-1

CDR3aa: CATSRDAGGLYEQYF
CDR3nt: TGTGCCACCAGCAGGGACGCAGGGGGACTTTACGAGCAGTACTTC
j_gene: TRBJ2-7
d_gene: -
abundance: -
v_gene: TRBV15

CDR3aa: CATPQPGGGELFF
CDR3nt: TGTGCCACCCCTCAGCCCGGGGGCGGGGAGCTGTTTTTT
j_gene: TRBJ2-2
d_gene: -
abundance: -
v_gene: TRBV15

CDR3aa: CAWRTGVEQYF
CDR3nt: TGTGCCTGGAGAACAGGGGTCGAGCAGTACTTC
j_gene: TRBJ2-7
d_gene: TRBD1
abundance: -
v_gene: TRBV30

CDR3aa: CASRIAGGSYNEQFF
CDR3nt: TGCGCCAGCAGGATAGCGGGAGGCTCCTACAATGAGCAGTTCTTC
j_gene: TRBJ2-1
d_gene: TRBD2
abundance: -
v_gene: TRBV4-1

CDR3aa: CASSLAALNNEQFF
CDR3nt: TGTGCCAGCAGCTTAGCGGCCCTTAACAATGAGCAGTTCTTC
j_gene: TRBJ2-1
d_gene: -
abundance: -
v_gene: TRBV11-3

CDR3aa: CASSQGEIRPPFITQYF
CDR3nt: TGTGCCAGCAGCCAAGGAGAGATAAGGCCCCCCTTCATTACGCAGTATTTT
j_gene: TRBJ2-3
d_gene: -
abundance: few
v_gene: TRBV4-2

CDR3aa: CASSPSSYEQYF
CDR3nt: TGTGCCAGCAGCCCGAGCTCCTACGAGCAGTACTTC
j_gene: TRBJ2-7
d_gene: -
abundance: few
v_gene: TRBV7-2

CDR3aa: CASSLGGTGEQTQYF
CDR3nt: TGTGCCAGCAGCTTAGGTGGGACAGGGGAACAGACCCAGTACTTC
j_gene: TRBJ2-5
d_gene: TRBD1
abundance: few
v_gene: TRBV7-2

CDR3aa: CASSRPGQGLRFTEAFF
CDR3nt: TGTGCCAGCAGCAGACCGGGACAGGGCCTACGTTTCACTGAAGCTTTCTTT
j_gene: TRBJ1-1
d_gene: TRBD1
abundance: few
v_gene: TRBV5-4

CDR3aa: CASSPIRGRVEENEQYF
CDR3nt: TGTGCCAGCAGCCCCATAAGGGGGAGAGTTGAAGAGAACGAGCAGTACTTC
j_gene: TRBJ2-7
d_gene: -
abundance: -
v_gene: TRBV11-2

CDR3aa: CSALPSTDTQYF
CDR3nt: TGCAGCGCCCTCCCAAGCACAGATACGCAGTATTTT
j_gene: TRBJ2-3
d_gene: -
abundance: -
v_gene: TRBV29-1

CDR3aa: CASSLDLARYNEQFF
CDR3nt: TGTGCCAGCAGCTTGGATCTAGCCCGCTACAATGAGCAGTTCTTC
j_gene: TRBJ2-1
d_gene: -
abundance: -
v_gene: TRBV5-4

CDR3aa: CARSQGLAETQYF
CDR3nt: TGCGCCAGAAGTCAAGGGTTGGCAGAGACCCAGTACTTC
j_gene: TRBJ2-5
d_gene: -
abundance: -
v_gene: TRBV23-1

CDR3aa: CASSLVRTSGSRSYEQYF
CDR3nt: TGTGCCAGCAGCTTAGTTAGGACTAGCGGGAGTAGGTCCTACGAGCAGTACTTC
j_gene: TRBJ2-7
d_gene: TRBD2
abundance: -
v_gene: TRBV7-2

CDR3aa: CASSLTRASSYNEQFF
CDR3nt: TGTGCTAGCAGCCTAACTAGAGCCAGCTCCTACAATGAGCAGTTCTTC
j_gene: TRBJ2-1
d_gene: -
abundance: few
v_gene: TRBV7-7

CDR3aa: CASSVLQGNEQFF
CDR3nt: TGTGCCAGCTCAGTGCTACAGGGCAATGAGCAGTTCTTC
j_gene: TRBJ2-1
d_gene: -
abundance: -
v_gene: TRBV18

CDR3aa: CAIRSSASSYNEQFF
CDR3nt: TGTGCCATCAGGTCTAGCGCGAGCTCCTACAATGAGCAGTTCTTC
j_gene: TRBJ2-1
d_gene: -
abundance: few
v_gene: TRBV10-3

CDR3aa: CASSLGWRETEQYF
CDR3nt: TGTGCCAGCAGCTTAGGCTGGCGGGAGACCGAGCAGTACTTC
j_gene: TRBJ2-7
d_gene: TRBD2
abundance: -
v_gene: TRBV7-2